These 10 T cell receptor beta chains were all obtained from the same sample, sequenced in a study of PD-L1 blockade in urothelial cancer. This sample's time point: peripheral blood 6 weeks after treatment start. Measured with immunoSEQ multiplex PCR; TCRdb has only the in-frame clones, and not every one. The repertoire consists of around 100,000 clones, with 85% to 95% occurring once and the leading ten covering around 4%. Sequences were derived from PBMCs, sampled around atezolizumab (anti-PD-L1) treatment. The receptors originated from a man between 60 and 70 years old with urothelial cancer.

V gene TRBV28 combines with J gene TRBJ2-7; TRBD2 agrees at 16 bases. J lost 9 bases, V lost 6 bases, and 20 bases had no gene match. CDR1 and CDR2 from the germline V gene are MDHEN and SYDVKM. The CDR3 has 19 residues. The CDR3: CASSRPGLAGGPFSGGQYF. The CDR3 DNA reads TGTGCCAGCAGCCGCCCGGGACTAGCGGGAGGGCCATTTAGCGGAGGGCAGTACTTC. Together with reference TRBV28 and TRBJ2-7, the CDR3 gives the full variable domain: DVKVTQSSRYLVKRTGEKVFLECVQDMDHENMFWYRQDPGLGLRLIYFSYDVKMKEKGDIPEGYSVSREKKERFSLILESASTNQTSMYLCASSRPGLAGGPFSGGQYFGPGTRLTVT.

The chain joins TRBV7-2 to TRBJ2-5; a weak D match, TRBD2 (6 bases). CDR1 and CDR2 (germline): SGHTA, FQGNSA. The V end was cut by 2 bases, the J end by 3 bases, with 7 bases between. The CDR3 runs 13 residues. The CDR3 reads CASSLTGEETQYF. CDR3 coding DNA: TGTGCCAGCAGCTTAACGGGGGAAGAGACCCAGTACTTC. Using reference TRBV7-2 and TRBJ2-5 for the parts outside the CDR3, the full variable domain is GAGVSQSPSNKVTEKGKDVELRCDPISGHTALYWYRQSLGQGLEFLIYFQGNSAPDKSGLPSDRFSAERTGGSVSTLTIQRTQQEDSAVYLCASSLTGEETQYFGPGTRLLVL.

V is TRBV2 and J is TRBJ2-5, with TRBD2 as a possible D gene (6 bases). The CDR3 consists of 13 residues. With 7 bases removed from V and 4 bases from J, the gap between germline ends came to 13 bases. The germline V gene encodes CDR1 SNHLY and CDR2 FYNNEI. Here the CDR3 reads CASTRGSGETQYF. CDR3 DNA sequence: TGTGCCAGCACTCGTGGTAGCGGAGAGACCCAGTACTTC.

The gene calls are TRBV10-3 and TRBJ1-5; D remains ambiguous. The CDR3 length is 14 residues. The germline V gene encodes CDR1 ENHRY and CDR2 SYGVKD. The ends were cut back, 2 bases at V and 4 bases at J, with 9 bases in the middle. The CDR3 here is CAISEGLTNQPQHF. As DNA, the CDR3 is TGTGCCATCAGTGAGGGACTGACGAATCAGCCCCAGCATTTT.

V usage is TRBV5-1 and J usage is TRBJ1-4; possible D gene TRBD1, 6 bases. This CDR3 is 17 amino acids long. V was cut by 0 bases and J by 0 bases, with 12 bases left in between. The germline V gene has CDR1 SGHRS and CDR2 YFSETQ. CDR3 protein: CASSLVGGKATNEKLFF. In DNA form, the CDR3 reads TGCGCCAGCAGCTTGGTTGGGGGCAAGGCAACTAATGAAAAACTGTTTTTT.

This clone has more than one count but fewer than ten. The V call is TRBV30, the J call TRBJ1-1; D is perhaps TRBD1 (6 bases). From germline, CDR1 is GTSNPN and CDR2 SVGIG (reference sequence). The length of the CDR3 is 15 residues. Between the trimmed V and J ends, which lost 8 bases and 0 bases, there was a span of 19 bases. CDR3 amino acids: CARRQAQAMNTEAFF. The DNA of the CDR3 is TGTGCCCGACGACAGGCCCAAGCCATGAACACTGAAGCTTTCTTT.

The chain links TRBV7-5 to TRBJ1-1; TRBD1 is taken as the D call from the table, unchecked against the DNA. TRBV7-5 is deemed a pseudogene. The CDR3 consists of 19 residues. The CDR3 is CVRSLLNDRGVRGNTEAFF. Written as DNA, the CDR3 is TGTGTCAGAAGCTTACTCAATGACAGGGGTGTAAGAGGGAACACTGAAGCTTTCTTT.

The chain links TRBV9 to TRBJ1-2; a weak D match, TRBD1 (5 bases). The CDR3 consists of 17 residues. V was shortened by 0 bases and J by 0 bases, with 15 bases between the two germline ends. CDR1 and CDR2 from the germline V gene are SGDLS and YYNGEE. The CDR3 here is CASSVEPTATTNYGYTF. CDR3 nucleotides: TGTGCCAGCAGCGTAGAACCGACAGCCACCACTAACTATGGCTACACCTTC.

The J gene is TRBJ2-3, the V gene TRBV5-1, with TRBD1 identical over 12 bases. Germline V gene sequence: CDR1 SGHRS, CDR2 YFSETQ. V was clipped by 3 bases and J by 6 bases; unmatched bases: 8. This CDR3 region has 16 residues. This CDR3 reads CASSSGQGAVADTQYF. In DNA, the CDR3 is TGCGCCAGCAGCTCGGGACAGGGGGCCGTCGCGGATACGCAGTATTTT.

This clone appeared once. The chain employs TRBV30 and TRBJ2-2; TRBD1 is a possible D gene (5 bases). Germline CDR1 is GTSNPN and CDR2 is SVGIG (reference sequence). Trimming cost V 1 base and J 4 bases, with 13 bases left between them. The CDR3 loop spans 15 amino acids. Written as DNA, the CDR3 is TGTGCCTGGAGTGACCCCGGACATATCACCGGGGAGCTGTTTTTT. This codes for CAWSDPGHITGELFF. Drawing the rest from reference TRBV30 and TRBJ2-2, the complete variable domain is SQTIHQWPATLVQPVGSPLSLECTVEGTSNPNLYWYRQAAGRGLQLLFYSVGIGQISSEVPQNLSASRPQDRQFILSSKKLLLSDSGFYLCAWSDPGHITGELFFGEGSRLTVL.